The 17 T cell receptor beta chains presented below share a single source sample, sequenced in a study of cytomegalovirus exposure and HLA in healthy donors (dated by TCRdb to the late 2010s). The library was generated by the immunoSEQ multiplex PCR assay. TCRdb obtained this table from immuneACCESS and retained in-frame rearrangements with V and J assigned. These tables miss some clones; where compared with another copy, unresolved V genes account for less than half of the shortfall, and the remainder is unexplained. Here the sample has fewer than 150,000 clones; 88% occur a single time. In total, the top ten clones hold approximately 1.5% of the sample. The sequenced sample consisted of PBMCs. The origin of the receptors is a man aged 30-40 years in good health and CMV-seronegative.

CDR3 in amino acids: CASSYYPLPENEQFF. DNA of the CDR3: TGCGCCAGCAGCTACTACCCGTTACCAGAGAATGAGCAGTTCTTC. The rearrangement links TRBV5-1 to TRBJ2-1; D uncertain. From germline, CDR1 is SGHRS and CDR2 YFSETQ. V dropped 3 bases and J dropped 7 bases, with 17 bases sitting between them. This CDR3 is 15 amino acids long. Variable domain in full (rest from reference TRBV5-1 and TRBJ2-1): KAGVTQTPRYLIKTRGQQVTLSCSPISGHRSVSWYQQTPGQGLQFLFEYFSETQRNKGNFPGRFSGRQFSNSRSEMNVSTLELGDSALYLCASSYYPLPENEQFFGPGTRLTVL.

This clone was counted at least ten times. The gene calls are TRBV29-1 and TRBJ2-1; TRBD2 might be the D (7 bases). The germline V gene has CDR1 SQVTM and CDR2 ANQGSEA. The CDR3 runs 15 residues. Trimming cost V 5 bases and J 6 bases, with 20 bases left between them. The CDR3 nucleotides read TGCAGCGTTTCTTCGGTTGGAGGGGGGGGCAATGAGCAGTTCTTC. Protein: CSVSSVGGGGNEQFF.

This rearrangement joins TRBV6-5 to TRBJ1-2; TRBD1 is a possible D gene (5 bases). V was cut by 2 bases and J by 5 bases, with 12 bases left in between. Germline V lookup: CDR1 MNHEY, CDR2 SVGAGI. The CDR3 contains 14 residues. The CDR3 reads CASSYGGAGYGYTF. CDR3 DNA sequence: TGTGCCAGCAGTTACGGGGGTGCGGGGTATGGCTACACCTTC.

This clone is a singleton in its sample. This chain connects TRBV6-1 to TRBJ2-7, with TRBD2 matching 9 bases. Germline values: CDR1 MNHNS, CDR2 SASEGT. J gave up 3 bases and V 3 bases, and 6 bases lay outside the gene matches. This CDR3 is 15 amino acids long. The CDR3 is CASSDALAGFYEQYF. In DNA, the CDR3 is TGTGCCAGCAGTGATGCACTAGCGGGCTTCTACGAGCAGTACTTC.

This rearrangement joins TRBV15 to TRBJ2-3; a weak D match, TRBD2 (5 bases). With 1 base removed from V and 6 bases from J, the gap between germline ends came to 14 bases. The CDR3 runs 15 residues. Germline values: CDR1 LNHNV, CDR2 YYDKDF (reference sequence). Here the CDR3 reads CATSRGQAPGDTQYF. CDR3 nucleotide sequence: TGTGCCACCAGCAGAGGACAAGCCCCGGGGGATACGCAGTATTTT.

The chain has TRBV18 and TRBJ1-1, with D perhaps TRBD1 (5 bases). Germline V lookup: CDR1 KGHSH, CDR2 LQKENI. V was shortened by 3 bases and J by 5 bases, with 10 bases between the two germline ends. This CDR3 is 13 amino acids long. CDR3 in amino acids: CASSPQGRTEAFF. The CDR3 DNA follows: TGTGCCAGCTCACCCCAGGGCAGGACTGAAGCTTTCTTT. The variable domain in full, completed from reference TRBV18 and TRBJ1-1, reads NAGVMQNPRHLVRRRGQEARLRCSPMKGHSHVYWYRQLPEEGLKFMVYLQKENIIDESGMPKERFSAEFPKEGPSILRIQQVVRGDSAAYFCASSPQGRTEAFFGQGTRLTVV.

This chain connects TRBV9 to TRBJ1-1; D is possibly TRBD1 (6 bases). The germline V gene has CDR1 SGDLS and CDR2 YYNGEE. The CDR3 contains 14 residues. V lost 2 bases and J 6 bases, leaving 14 bases between the germline ends. CDR3 DNA: TGTGCCAGCAGCGTGACAGGACAGACCGCTGAAGCTTTCTTT. The encoded protein is CASSVTGQTAEAFF.

This clone has just one count. The chain carries TRBV4-1 and TRBJ1-1; D possibly corresponds to TRBD1 (6 bases). The germline V gene encodes CDR1 MGHRA and CDR2 YSYEKL. This CDR3 spans 16 amino acids. V lost 0 bases and J lost 5, with 16 bases in between. CDR3 DNA: TGCGCCAGCAGCCAAGAAAAGGGGGACCGGAGGACTGAAGCTTTCTTT. Its translation is CASSQEKGDRRTEAFF.

The rearrangement links TRBV5-4 to TRBJ2-1; 10 nucleotides align to TRBD2. The CDR3 totals 16 residues. Trimming cost V 1 base and J 6 bases; bases outside gene matches: 7. Germline V gene lookup returns CDR1 SGHNT and CDR2 YYREEE (reference sequence). CDR3: CASSLTSGTALNEQFF. CDR3 in DNA: TGTGCCAGCAGCTTGACTAGCGGGACTGCTCTCAATGAGCAGTTCTTC.

J is TRBJ2-7 and V is TRBV21-1; the table's D gene call, TRBD2, was not cross checked with the DNA. TRBV21-1 is labeled a pseudogene. The CDR3 runs to 18 residues. For the CDR3, the DNA is TGTGCCAGCAGCAAAGGTCTACAACTAGCGGTACTTTCCTACGAGCAGTACTTC. It is translated as CASSKGLQLAVLSYEQYF.

This chain connects TRBV7-9 to TRBJ2-1; TRBD2 aligns across 10 bases. Germline V gene data show CDR1 as SEHNR and CDR2 as FQNEAQ (reference sequence). The CDR3 loop spans 17 amino acids. Trimming at V came to 1 base and at J to 4 bases, leaving 7 bases not matched to a gene. The CDR3 coding sequence is TGTGCCAGCAGCTTAGGTTCCGGAGCGGGAGGGTACAATGAGCAGTTCTTC. It specifies CASSLGSGAGGYNEQFF.

J is TRBJ2-1 and V is TRBV7-2, with 8 nucleotides matching TRBD2. With 5 bases clipped from V and 3 bases from J, the junction kept 3 bases outside the gene matches. CDR3 length: 14 amino acids. CDR1 and CDR2 from the germline V gene are SGHTA and FQGNSA. The CDR3 sequence: CASSQRELYNEQFF. CDR3 nucleotides: TGTGCCAGCAGCCAGCGGGAGCTCTACAATGAGCAGTTCTTC.

This clone was seen only a few times. The V call is TRBV4-1, the J call TRBJ1-2, with 9 bases that match TRBD1. Germline CDR1 MGHRA, CDR2 YSYEKL. Trimming removed 1 base from V and 8 bases from J; junction bases left unmatched: 8. The CDR3 loop spans 15 amino acids. DNA of the CDR3: TGCGCCAGCAGCCAAGTTTCCGGGACAGGGATCGGCTACACCTTC. Amino acids: CASSQVSGTGIGYTF.

CDR3 in amino acids: CATSRDLVQSYEQYF. CDR3 DNA: TGTGCCACCAGCAGAGATTTGGTACAGTCCTACGAGCAGTACTTC. This rearrangement joins TRBV15 to TRBJ2-7; unclear D gene. Germline V gene sequence: CDR1 LNHNV, CDR2 YYDKDF (reference sequence). V lost 0 bases to trimming and J lost 1 base, with 10 bases between them. The CDR3 loop spans 15 amino acids.

The chain is built from TRBV19 and TRBJ2-1; 8 nucleotides match TRBD1. Trimming cost V 2 bases and J 4 bases; bases outside gene matches: 10. The CDR3 consists of 17 residues. Germline V gene sequence: CDR1 LNHDA, CDR2 SQIVND (reference sequence). The CDR3 sequence is CASSILIGQGPYNEQFF. The CDR3 DNA sequence: TGTGCCAGTAGTATACTAATAGGACAGGGACCGTACAATGAGCAGTTCTTC.

V and J are TRBV19 and TRBJ1-5; D unresolved. The CDR3 spans 15 residues. V lost 3 bases to trimming and J lost 7 bases, with 16 bases between them. Germline lookup yields CDR1 LNHDA and CDR2 SQIVND (reference sequence). The CDR3 loop reads CASSIRENYDQPQHF. In DNA form, the CDR3 reads TGTGCCAGTAGTATTCGGGAGAATTACGACCAGCCCCAGCATTTT.

This rearrangement joins TRBV9 to TRBJ2-7; TRBD2 might be the D (5 bases). CDR1 is SGDLS, CDR2 YYNGEE, per germline. CDR3 size: 14 residues. Trimming removed 2 bases at V and 3 bases at J, with 12 bases between. The chain's CDR3 is CASSVLPGSYEQYF. The CDR3 bases are TGTGCCAGCAGCGTCCTACCGGGAAGCTACGAGCAGTACTTC.